These 9 T cell receptor beta chains share one sample of origin, sequenced in a study of a mutant IDH1 vaccine in newly diagnosed glioma. Time point defined: week 47, end of study. All doses held 300 ug of mutant IDH1 20-mer peptide, with topical imiquimod. Profiled with immunoSEQ multiplex PCR; TCRdb holds only in-frame clones, not every one. The top ten clones hold roughly 5.6% of a sample with approximately 84,000 clones, more than 80% of them seen once. Their antigens are not known. Sequencing used PBMCs, obtained from a glioma patient whose treatment included an IDH1 peptide vaccine. The receptors were gathered from a man between 35 and 55 years old with glioma.

This chain links TRBV5-1 with TRBJ2-7; maybe TRBD2 (5 bases). The CDR3 is 14 amino acids. Germline V gene lookup returns CDR1 SGHRS and CDR2 YFSETQ. Trimming cost V 4 bases and J 0 bases, with 11 bases left between them. The CDR3 nucleotides are TGCGCCAGCAGCCCGGAGGCGGTCTCCTACGAGCAGTACTTC. Its translation is CASSPEAVSYEQYF.

The V and J genes are TRBV7-2 and TRBJ2-5; tentatively, D is TRBD1 (6 bases). The DNA end favors TRBJ2-7, so the J call may be wrong. The germline V gene has CDR1 SGHTA and CDR2 FQGNSA. The CDR3 length is 14 residues. The CDR3 sequence is CASSGRTDLYEQYF. The CDR3 DNA is TGTGCCAGCAGCGGACGGACAGACCTGTACGAGCAGTACTTC.

This chain links TRBV29-1 with TRBJ1-3; the D is unclear. CDR1 SQVTM and CDR2 ANQGSEA come from the germline V gene. With 5 bases removed from V and 0 bases from J, the gap between germline ends came to 5 bases. The CDR3 spans 12 residues. CDR3 protein: CSVRSSGNTIYF. CDR3 coding DNA: TGCAGCGTTAGGTCCTCTGGAAACACCATATATTTT.

The chain has TRBV9 and TRBJ2-1; weak D call: TRBD2 (5 bases). CDR3 length: 16 residues. The V end lost 2 bases, the J end lost 0 bases, and 12 bases lay between the germline ends. Germline CDR1 is SGDLS and CDR2 is YYNGEE. The CDR3 protein is CASSVGRSGSYNEQFF. The DNA of the CDR3 is TGTGCCAGCAGCGTCGGACGGAGCGGCTCCTACAATGAGCAGTTCTTC.

The DNA of the CDR3 is TGTGCCAGTAGTCCAGACAGGGTAGACACCGGGGAGCTGTTTTTT. It translates to CASSPDRVDTGELFF. The rearrangement links TRBV19 to TRBJ2-2; TRBD1 aligns across 7 bases. The CDR3 runs 15 residues. Per the germline V gene, CDR1 is LNHDA and CDR2 is SQIVND (reference sequence). With 5 bases clipped from V and 3 bases from J, the junction kept 6 bases outside the gene matches.

A note on this clone: Compared with germline, one end of the junction differs, possibly owing to a read error. V is TRBV6-5 and J is TRBJ1-1, with 8 bases aligning to TRBD1. The CDR3 contains 13 residues. Germline CDR1 and CDR2: MNHEY and SVGAGI. CDR3 in DNA: TGTGCCAGCAGCCTCGGACAGGGACACGTTTTTAAGTTT. This translates into CASSLGQGHVFKF.

V usage is TRBV5-6 and J usage is TRBJ2-3; 11 bases fit TRBD1. The V gene's germline CDR1 is SGHDT and CDR2 YYEEEE. This CDR3 has 15 residues. The V gene end was trimmed by 2 bases and the J gene end by 5 bases; junction bases not matched to a gene: 4. This chain's CDR3 is CASSFRDRGRDTQYF. CDR3 DNA sequence: TGTGCCAGCAGCTTTCGGGACAGGGGGAGAGATACGCAGTATTTT.

In DNA, the CDR3 is TGTGCCAGCAGCTTGTGGGGTAGTGGCTACACCTTC. Its translation is CASSLWGSGYTF. The chain is built from TRBV5-6 and TRBJ1-2; D is unresolved. The CDR3 has 12 amino acids. Per the germline V gene, CDR1 is SGHDT and CDR2 is YYEEEE. V shed 1 base and J shed 7 bases, with 8 bases lying between them. The complete variable domain, with remaining parts taken from reference TRBV5-6 and TRBJ1-2, reads DAGVTQSPTHLIKTRGQQVTLRCSPKSGHDTVSWYQQALGQGPQFIFQYYEEEERQRGNFPDRFSGHQFPNYSSELNVNALLLGDSALYLCASSLWGSGYTFGSGTRLTVV.

This clone was observed a handful of times. CDR3 residues: CAIRQQGARNTEAFF. CDR3 coding DNA: TGTGCCATCAGACAACAGGGGGCGCGGAACACTGAAGCTTTCTTT. This chain joins TRBV10-3 and TRBJ1-1, with TRBD1 identical over 9 bases. The CDR3 spans 15 residues. J was trimmed by 1 base and V by 6 bases; bases with no gene match: 6. Germline assignment: CDR1 ENHRY and CDR2 SYGVKD.